The clone carrying this T cell receptor beta chain was seen a few times. Its antigen remains unidentified. The CDR3 has 14 amino acids. Germline CDR1 reads GTSNPN; CDR2 reads SVGIG (reference sequence). Deletions cut 0 bases from V and 7 bases from J, with 13 bases between. Combining iRepertoire HTBI primers with Arm-PCR of CDR3 regions, the authors built TCR beta libraries. TCRdb independently ran MiXCR on the multiplex PCR reads; one entry per CDR3 protein. The table lists a few hundred thousand distinct CDR3 sequences, 20% to 30% of them singletons. The sample's time point: persistent/refractory GD, antithyroid drugs over 5 years with positive TRAb. Scientists built the TCR library using RNA that was extracted from PBMCs. The patients included were those that came from an endocrinology department in Xi'an, China. The sample originates from a study of regulatory T cells in long-lasting Graves disease.

Study-level points and caveats: Whereas new patients shared some 970 public clonotypes, persistent patients shared more, at 2,741. Blood alone, not thyroid tissue, was studied. Persistent cases favored TRBV28, TRBJ1-2 and TRBJ2-5.

The V gene is TRBV30, the J gene TRBJ1-5; D call uncertain. The sequence derives from a female donor with Graves disease. The specimen comprised peripheral blood mononuclear cells (PBMCs), sampled when the disease was refractory, from a patient treated with antithyroid drugs. Here the CDR3 DNA reads TGTGCCTGGAGTGTTCCCCGGGTTCGACAGCCCCAGCATTTT. Translating it yields CAWSVPRVRQPQHF.